Listed below are T cell receptor beta chains from one sample, sequenced in a study of control samples from healthy donors and cancer patients. Sequencing was performed with immunoSEQ multiplex PCR; in TCRdb, only in-frame clones are kept and a portion is missing. Among under 200,000 clones listed, around 88% were seen once. The source material was blood. Source of these receptors: a woman in her 30s in good health. CDR3s include the opening cysteine and the closing phenylalanine or tryptophan. A D gene is named only where the DNA matches it firmly. Clone size appears in some rows only: once, few, many, or a class for an expanded clone.

TRBV6-4	.	.	TRBJ1-1	TGTGCCAGCAGTGACGAGAACACTGAAGCTTTCTTT	CASSDENTEAFF
TRBV5-1	.	TRBD1	TRBJ1-2	TGCGCCAGCAGCCAAAACGACAGGGCCAGTGGCTACACCTTC	CASSQNDRASGYTF
TRBV24-1	.	.	TRBJ2-3	TGTGCCACCAGTGATGTCAGCACAGATACGCAGTATTTT	CATSDVSTDTQYF
TRBV5-4	.	TRBD1	TRBJ1-1	TGTGCCAGCAGCTTGGTAGGGGGCGGAGGTTCAATGAACACTGAAGCTTTCTTT	CASSLVGGGGSMNTEAFF
TRBV10-1	.	.	TRBJ2-3	TGCGCCAGCAGTGACCCCCACAGAGCAGATACGCAGTATTTT	CASSDPHRADTQYF
TRBV7-9	.	.	TRBJ1-2	TGTGCCAGCAGCTTACTAACGGAAGCTAACTATGGCTACACCTTC	CASSLLTEANYGYTF
TRBV11-3	.	.	TRBJ2-2	TGTGCCAGCAGCTTAGATGGAGGGGAGCTGTTTTTT	CASSLDGGELFF
TRBV12-3/TRBV12-4	.	TRBD2	TRBJ2-5	TGTGCCAGCAGTACCGGGACTACGGAGACCCAGTACTTC	CASSTGTTETQYF
TRBV12-3/TRBV12-4	once	.	TRBJ2-1	TGTGCCAGCAGGATACGACTCGAGCAGTTCTTC	CASRIRLEQFF
TRBV11-1	.	.	TRBJ2-5	TGTGCCAGCAGCTTAGTAGGGCTAGAGACCCAGTACTTC	CASSLVGLETQYF
TRBV28	.	.	TRBJ1-5	TGTGCCAGCAGCCTAAAGGGGCAGCCCCAGCATTTT	CASSLKGQPQHF
TRBV5-1	once	.	TRBJ2-1	TGCGCCAGCAGCTTGGATCGCCAGGACCGGGACCGGACCTACAATGAGCAGTTCTTC	CASSLDRQDRDRTYNEQFF
TRBV4-2	.	TRBD1	TRBJ2-7	TGTGCCAGCAGCCAGACGGGACAGGGTTACGAGCAGTACTTC	CASSQTGQGYEQYF
TRBV15	once	TRBD2	TRBJ2-1	TGTGCCACCAGCAGAGAACGGACTAGCGGGATGAATGAGCAGTTCTTC	CATSRERTSGMNEQFF
TRBV5-1	.	TRBD2	TRBJ2-5	TGCGCCAGCAGCTCGACTAGCGGGGGACAAGAGACCCAGTACTTC	CASSSTSGGQETQYF
TRBV27	.	.	TRBJ2-3	TGTGCCAGCAGTTTATGGTCGGCAGGGAGCACAGATACGCAGTATTTT	CASSLWSAGSTDTQYF
TRBV24-1	.	.	TRBJ2-5	TGTGCCACCAGTGACCCGGTCGGAGGGCCAACCCAGGGGCCCCAGTACTTC	CATSDPVGGPTQGPQYF
TRBV5-6	few	TRBD1	TRBJ1-5	TGTGCCAGCAGCTGGGACAGAGTGATTAGCAATCAGCCCCAGCATTTT	CASSWDRVISNQPQHF
TRBV28	.	.	TRBJ2-4	TGTGCCAGCAGCCCGATCTCCGCCGGGGACATTCAGTACTTC	CASSPISAGDIQYF
TRBV3-1/TRBV3-2	few	.	TRBJ1-5	TGTGCCAGCAGCCAAGGGGAGCAGCCCCAGCATTTT	CASSQGEQPQHF
TRBV29-1	.	.	TRBJ1-2	TGCAGCGTCGATACGTCCGCGGTTGAAGGCTACACCTTC	CSVDTSAVEGYTF
TRBV6-5	.	.	TRBJ1-1	TGTGCCAGCAGGGCAGGGGCAGGGACTGAAGCTTTCTTT	CASRAGAGTEAFF
TRBV2	.	.	TRBJ1-5	TGTGCCAGCAGTGGTGGCAGGAGCATACAGCCCCAGCATTTT	CASSGGRSIQPQHF
TRBV28	few	.	TRBJ2-2	TGTGCCAGCATATCCTACACCGGGGAGCTGTTTTTT	CASISYTGELFF
TRBV19	.	TRBD1	TRBJ1-2	TGTGCCAGTAGTACGGGACAGGGAATAGGCTATGGCTACACCTTC	CASSTGQGIGYGYTF
TRBV6-2/TRBV6-3	.	.	TRBJ1-5	TGTGCCAGCAGCCCCTTGACTAGCAATCAGCCCCAGCATTTT	CASSPLTSNQPQHF
TRBV4-1	.	.	TRBJ1-5	TGCGCCAGCAGCCCCTTACGGGTGGATCAGCCCCAGCATTTT	CASSPLRVDQPQHF
TRBV12-3/TRBV12-4	.	.	TRBJ1-1	TGTGCCAGCGGACCTAGCCCGAACACTGAAGCTTTCTTT	CASGPSPNTEAFF
TRBV28	.	.	TRBJ2-7	TGTGCCAGCAGTTTATACAGGGTGGGAACTACGGAGCAGTACTTC	CASSLYRVGTTEQYF
TRBV5-4	.	.	TRBJ2-1	TGTGCCAGCAGCTTGTTGAGGGGCCGCACATACAATGAGCAGTTCTTC	CASSLLRGRTYNEQFF
TRBV11-2	.	TRBD1	TRBJ2-1	TGTGCCAGCAGCAGGGGACAGGGGGCCTCCTACAATGAGCAGTTCTTC	CASSRGQGASYNEQFF
TRBV3-1/TRBV3-2	once	.	TRBJ2-1	TGTGCCAGCAGCCATAGAGCGGCCGTTGGTGACAATGAGCAGTTCTTC	CASSHRAAVGDNEQFF
TRBV15	.	.	TRBJ1-5	TGTGCCACCAGCAGAGATATGAACAGTTTCAATCAGCCCCAGCATTTT	CATSRDMNSFNQPQHF
TRBV6-2/TRBV6-3	.	.	TRBJ2-1	TGTGCCAGCAGTTACTATCATGAGCAGTTCTTC	CASSYYHEQFF
TRBV2	.	TRBD1	TRBJ1-1	TGTGCCGGTACCCCGGGACAGGAAGCTGAAGCTTTCTTT	CAGTPGQEAEAFF
TRBV7-9	.	TRBD2	TRBJ2-1	TGTGCCAGCAGCACCCGGACTAGCGGGGGGGTCGGTGAGCAGTTCTTC	CASSTRTSGGVGEQFF
TRBV5-4	.	TRBD1	TRBJ2-2	TGTGCCACCAACAAGGACAGGATGAACACCGGGGAGCTGTTTTTT	CATNKDRMNTGELFF
TRBV4-1	.	TRBD1	TRBJ2-5	TGCGCCAGCAGCCATGGGGGACAGGTAGAAGAGACCCAGTACTTC	CASSHGGQVEETQYF
TRBV27	once	.	TRBJ1-4	TGTGCCAGCAGTCCCGAGGGCGTGGGGGTGGATGAAAAACTGTTTTTT	CASSPEGVGVDEKLFF
TRBV6-5	once	.	TRBJ1-3	TGTGCCAGCAGTCAGGGAGAAGCTGGAAACACCATATATTTT	CASSQGEAGNTIYF
TRBV6-6	.	.	TRBJ1-5	TGTGCCAGCAGAGTCACCGGGACGGGATATCAGCCCCAGCATTTT	CASRVTGTGYQPQHF
TRBV9	.	.	TRBJ2-3	TGTGCCAGCAGCGTATCGCGGGGCACAGATACGCAGTATTTT	CASSVSRGTDTQYF
TRBV6-5	.	.	TRBJ1-2	TGTGCCAGCAGTTCCGGCGTCGATGTCTATGGCTACACCTTC	CASSSGVDVYGYTF
TRBV19	.	TRBD1	TRBJ1-1	TGTGCCGTGCTGGGACAGGGGTACACTGAAGCTTTCTTT	CAVLGQGYTEAFF
TRBV4-2	once	.	TRBJ2-4	TGTGCCAGCAGCCAAGATCTAGACAGTGAACGAAACATTCAGTACTTC	CASSQDLDSERNIQYF
TRBV15	.	.	TRBJ2-5	TGTGCCACCAGCAGAGTGGGCAGGGCGGAGACCCAGTACTTC	CATSRVGRAETQYF
TRBV28	few	TRBD2	TRBJ2-2	TGTGCCAGCAGTCCGCCCCTGGGAGCGGGAGGTGGTACCGGGGAGCTGTTTTTT	CASSPPLGAGGGTGELFF
TRBV11-2	.	TRBD2	TRBJ2-1	TGTGCCAGCAGCTTAGACGGGGGGTACAATGAGCAGTTCTTC	CASSLDGGYNEQFF